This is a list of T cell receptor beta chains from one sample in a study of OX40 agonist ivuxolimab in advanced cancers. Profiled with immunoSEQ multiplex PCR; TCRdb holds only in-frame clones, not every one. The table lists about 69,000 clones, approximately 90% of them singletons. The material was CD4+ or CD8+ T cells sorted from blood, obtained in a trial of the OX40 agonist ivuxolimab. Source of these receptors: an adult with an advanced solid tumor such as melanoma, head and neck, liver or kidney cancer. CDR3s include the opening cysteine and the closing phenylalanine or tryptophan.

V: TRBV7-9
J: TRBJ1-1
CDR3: CASSSGALTEAFF

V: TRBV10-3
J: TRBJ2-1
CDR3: CAISEQVAGGNEQFF

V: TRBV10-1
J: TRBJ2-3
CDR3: CASSIRDTDTQYF

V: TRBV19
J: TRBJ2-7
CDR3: CASSIGTSGRAEQYF

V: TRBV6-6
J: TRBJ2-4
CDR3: CASSPITGTKKLGYF

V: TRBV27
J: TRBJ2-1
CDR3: CASSLYGTSGRQYNEQFF

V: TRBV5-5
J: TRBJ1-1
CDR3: CASSLAPGKNTEAFF

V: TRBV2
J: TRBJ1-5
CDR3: CASSQGVNQPQHF

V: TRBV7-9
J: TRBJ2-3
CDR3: CASSPGLAGFTDTQYF

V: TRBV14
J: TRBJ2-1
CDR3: CASSQELGGEQFF

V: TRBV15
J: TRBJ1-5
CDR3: CATSRRRQDLNQPQHF

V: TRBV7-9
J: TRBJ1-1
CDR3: CASSSGRANTEAFF

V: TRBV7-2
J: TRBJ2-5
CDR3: CASSLWVKAETQYF

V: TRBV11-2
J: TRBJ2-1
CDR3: CASSSGTSGRGDNEQFF

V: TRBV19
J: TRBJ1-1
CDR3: CASSIQGADTEAFF

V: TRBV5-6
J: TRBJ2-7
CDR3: CASSTFRTGSSYEQYF

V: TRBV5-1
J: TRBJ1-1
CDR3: CASSHPRDRLMNTEAFF

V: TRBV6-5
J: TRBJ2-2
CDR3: CASHPGLLRSGELFF

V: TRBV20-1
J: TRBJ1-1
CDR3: CSARVGTEAFF

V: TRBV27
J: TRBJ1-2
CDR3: CASSPGMGVTYGYTF

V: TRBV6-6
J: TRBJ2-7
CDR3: CASRVGLAGVYEQYF

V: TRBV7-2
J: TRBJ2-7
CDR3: CASSQQTSGIYEQYF

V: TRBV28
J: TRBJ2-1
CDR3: CASSSFLSDSSYNEQFF

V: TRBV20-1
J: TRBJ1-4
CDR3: CSAQRGEKLFF

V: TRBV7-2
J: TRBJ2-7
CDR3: CASSLAGGTSIEQYF

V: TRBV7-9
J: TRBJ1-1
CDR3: CASTVVMVNTEAFF